The clone carrying this TCR beta chain was picked up one time. The sample is drawn from a study of blood T cell repertoires in COVID-19. Turning to the study itself: The analysed material was cDNA or gDNA that came from T cells, B-cell-depleted T cells, or PBMCs.

Across about two dozen US areas, participants ranged in age from roughly 18 to 95 years. Two negative PCRs, clearance, or symptom resolution had been documented for recovered Cohort 3 donors. The ends lost 3 bases at V and 3 bases at J; junction bases unmatched: 1. Germline CDR1 PRHDT, CDR2 FYEKMQ (reference sequence). The CDR3 is 13 amino acids. Data came from immunoSEQ multiplex PCR; TCRdb stores just in-frame clones and leaves some out. The table lists around 390,000 clones, more than 75% of them singletons, with 10% in the top ten. The clonotype comes from a woman between 45 and 60 years old who had recovered from COVID-19. V gene TRBV13 combines with J gene TRBJ1-2; TRBD1 aligns across 7 bases. The specimen sequenced was PBMCs or T cells enriched from blood (not recorded which). As DNA, the CDR3 is TGTGCCAGCAGCTTGGACAGGTACTATGGCTACACCTTC. Translating it yields CASSLDRYYGYTF.